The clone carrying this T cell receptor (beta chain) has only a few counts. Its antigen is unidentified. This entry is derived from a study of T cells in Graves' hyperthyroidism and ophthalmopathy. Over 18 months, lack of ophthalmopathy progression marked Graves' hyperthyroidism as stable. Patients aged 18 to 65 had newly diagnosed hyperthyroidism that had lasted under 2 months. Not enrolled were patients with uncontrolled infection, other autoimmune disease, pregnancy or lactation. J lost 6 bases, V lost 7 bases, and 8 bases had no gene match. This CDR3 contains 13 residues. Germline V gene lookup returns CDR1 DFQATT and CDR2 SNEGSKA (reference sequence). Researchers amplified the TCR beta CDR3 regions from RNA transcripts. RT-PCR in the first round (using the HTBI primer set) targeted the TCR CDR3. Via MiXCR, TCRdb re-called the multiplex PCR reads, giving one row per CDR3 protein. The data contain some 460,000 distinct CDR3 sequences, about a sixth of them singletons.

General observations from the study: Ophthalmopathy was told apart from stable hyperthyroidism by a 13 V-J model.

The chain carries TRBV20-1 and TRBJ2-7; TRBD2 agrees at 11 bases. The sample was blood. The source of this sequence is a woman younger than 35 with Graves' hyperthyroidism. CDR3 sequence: CSDQLAGVREQYF. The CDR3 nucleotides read TGCAGTGATCAACTAGCGGGAGTCCGCGAGCAGTACTTC.